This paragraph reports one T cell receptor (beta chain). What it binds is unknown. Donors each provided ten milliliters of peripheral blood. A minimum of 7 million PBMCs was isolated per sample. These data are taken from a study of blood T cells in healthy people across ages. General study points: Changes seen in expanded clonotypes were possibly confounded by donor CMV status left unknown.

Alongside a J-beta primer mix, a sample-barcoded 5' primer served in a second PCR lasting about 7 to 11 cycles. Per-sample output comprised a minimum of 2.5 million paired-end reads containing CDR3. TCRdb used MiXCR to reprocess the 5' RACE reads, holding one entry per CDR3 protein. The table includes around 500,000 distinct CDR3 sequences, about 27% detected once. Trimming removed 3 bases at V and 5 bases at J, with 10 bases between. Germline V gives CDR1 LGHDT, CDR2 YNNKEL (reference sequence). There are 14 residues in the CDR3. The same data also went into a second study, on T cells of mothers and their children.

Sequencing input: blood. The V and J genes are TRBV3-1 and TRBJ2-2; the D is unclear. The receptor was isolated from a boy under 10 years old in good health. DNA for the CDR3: TGTGCCAGCAGCCAGGCAACGTTGACCGGGGAGCTGTTTTTT. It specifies CASSQATLTGELFF.